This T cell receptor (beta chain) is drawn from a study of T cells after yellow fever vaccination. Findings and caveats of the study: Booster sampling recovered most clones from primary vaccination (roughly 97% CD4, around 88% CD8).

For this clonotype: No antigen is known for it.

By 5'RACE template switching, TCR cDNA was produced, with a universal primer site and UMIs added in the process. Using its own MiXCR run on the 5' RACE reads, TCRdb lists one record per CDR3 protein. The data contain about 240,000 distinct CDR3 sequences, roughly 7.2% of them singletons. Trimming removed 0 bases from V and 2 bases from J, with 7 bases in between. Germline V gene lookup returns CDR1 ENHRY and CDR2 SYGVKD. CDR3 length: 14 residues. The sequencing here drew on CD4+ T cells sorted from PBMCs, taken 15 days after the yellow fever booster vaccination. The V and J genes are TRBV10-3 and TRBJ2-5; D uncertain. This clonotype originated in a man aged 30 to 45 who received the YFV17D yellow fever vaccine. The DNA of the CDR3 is TGTGCCATCAGTGAGTCCGACGGTCAAGAGACCCAGTACTTC. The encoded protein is CAISESDGQETQYF.